A single sample is the source of the 20 T cell receptor beta chains below, sequenced in a study of blood T cell repertoires in COVID-19 (dated by TCRdb to the early 2020s). Library creation used the immunoSEQ multiplex PCR assay. This is the immuneACCESS table as TCRdb keeps it, with only in-frame sequences that have V and J called. A part of the clones is gone; compared with another copy, unresolved V genes explain less than half, and the rest is unexplained. The sample table lists tens of thousands of clones, 82% of them with a count of one. The top ten clones comprise 12% to 15% of the sample. The material sequenced was peripheral blood. The source of these receptors is a woman at least 80 years old with acute or convalescent COVID-19.

The rearrangement links TRBV4-2 to TRBJ2-7, with a tentative D call TRBD2 (5 bases). CDR1 LGHNA and CDR2 YNFKEQ come from the germline V gene. CDR3 size: 17 residues. Trimming removed 1 base at V and 2 bases at J, with 18 bases between. In DNA form, the CDR3 reads TGTGCCAGCAGCCAAGTCAGAAGCCAAACCGGGACCTACGAGCAGTACTTC. This encodes CASSQVRSQTGTYEQYF.

This clone was detected once. The chain combines TRBV6-5 with TRBJ2-5, with 8 nucleotides matching TRBD2. The CDR3 is 15 residues long. The V and J ends lost 2 bases and 7 bases, in that order; junction bases with no gene match: 9. CDR1 and CDR2 from the germline V gene are MNHEY and SVGAGI. CDR3 nucleotide sequence: TGTGCCAGCAGTTACAAAGCGGGAGCCCAGGGGACCCAGTACTTC. Protein sequence: CASSYKAGAQGTQYF.

The V call is TRBV29-1, the J call TRBJ1-2; D possibly corresponds to TRBD1 (5 bases). Germline V gene sequence: CDR1 SQVTM, CDR2 ANQGSEA. CDR3 length: 12 residues. Trimming took off 2 bases at V and 6 bases at J, with 10 bases between the two ends. The chain's CDR3 is CSVENGGDGYTF. The CDR3 DNA follows: TGCAGCGTTGAAAACGGGGGGGATGGCTACACCTTC.

The genes are TRBV7-7 and TRBJ2-5; 7 bases align to TRBD1. Germline CDR1 reads SSHAT; CDR2 reads FNYEAQ (reference sequence). The CDR3 consists of 15 residues. V trimming: 5 bases; J trimming: 4 bases; junction bases outside the gene matches: 10. The CDR3 loop reads CASSPKTGRLETQYF. The CDR3 DNA is TGTGCCAGCAGCCCTAAGACAGGGAGATTAGAGACCCAGTACTTC.

The CDR3 nucleotides are TGTGCCAGCAGTGATGGCGGGCTACCTAGCACAGATACGCAGTATTTT. Protein product: CASSDGGLPSTDTQYF. The chain recombines TRBV2 with TRBJ2-3; TRBD2 is a possible D gene (5 bases). The V gene lost 3 bases and the J gene lost 0 bases, with 13 bases spanning the gap. The CDR3 is 16 amino acids. Looked up from germline, CDR1 is SNHLY and CDR2 is FYNNEI.

The rearrangement links TRBV18 to TRBJ2-1; 8 nucleotides match TRBD2. This CDR3 contains 13 residues. Germline V gives CDR1 KGHSH, CDR2 LQKENI. V trimming: 6 bases; J trimming: 10 bases; junction bases outside the gene matches: 8. The CDR3 DNA sequence: TGTGCCAGCTCCCCCACAGCGGGAGCCGAGCAGTTCTTC. The encoded protein is CASSPTAGAEQFF.

This sequence joins TRBV19 and TRBJ2-3, with D perhaps TRBD2 (6 bases). Trimming cost V 0 bases and J 1 base, with 20 bases left between them. The CDR3 length is 19 residues. CDR1 and CDR2 (germline): LNHDA, SQIVND (reference sequence). Here the CDR3 reads CASSIDHGRPRPGTDTQYF. Here the CDR3 DNA reads TGTGCCAGTAGTATAGATCACGGGAGACCTCGGCCCGGCACAGATACGCAGTATTTT.

The chain links TRBV7-9 to TRBJ2-7; tentatively, D is TRBD1 (6 bases). The V gene lost 8 bases and the J gene lost 0 bases, with 17 bases spanning the gap. This CDR3 comprises 15 residues. CDR1 and CDR2 from the germline V gene are SEHNR and FQNEAQ (reference sequence). CDR3 in DNA: TGTGCCAGCGGAATCGGGACACCCATCTCCTACGAGCAGTACTTC. Its protein is CASGIGTPISYEQYF.

This clone was detected only a few times. The V call is TRBV7-2, the J call TRBJ1-1; TRBD1 aligns across 8 bases. There are 15 residues in the CDR3. The V gene end was trimmed by 0 bases and the J gene end by 6 bases; junction bases not matched to a gene: 6. From germline, CDR1 is SGHTA and CDR2 FQGNSA. The DNA of the CDR3 is TGTGCCAGCAGCTTAGCAGGGACAGGAGCCCCTGAAGCTTTCTTT. Protein: CASSLAGTGAPEAFF.

The chain joins TRBV4-3 to TRBJ1-6; 8 bases align to TRBD1. Germline V gives CDR1 LGHNA, CDR2 YSLEER. J gave up 10 bases and V 0 bases, and 5 bases lay outside the gene matches. This CDR3 spans 15 amino acids. CDR3: CASSQDSRGQSPLHF. As DNA, the CDR3 is TGCGCCAGCAGCCAAGATAGCAGGGGGCAATCACCCCTCCACTTT.

The rearrangement links TRBV3-1 (or the pseudogene TRBV3-2) to TRBJ2-3; 9 bases align to TRBD2. V gave up 4 bases and J gave up 2 bases; unmatched junction bases: 13. This CDR3 is built from 18 residues. Germline V lookup: CDR1 LGHDT, CDR2 YNNKEL (reference sequence). DNA for the CDR3: TGTGCCAGCAGCCCGGGACTAGCTTCCCCACTAGACACAGATACGCAGTATTTT. Amino acids: CASSPGLASPLDTDTQYF.

The chain combines TRBV12-5 with TRBJ2-1; TRBD2 matches at 7 bases. The germline V gene has CDR1 LGHNT and CDR2 FRNRAP. This CDR3 spans 15 amino acids. V lost 5 bases and J lost 4; bases outside the gene matches: 8. The CDR3 protein is CASGAAGRGYNEQFF. The DNA of the CDR3 is TGTGCTAGTGGTGCGGCGGGGAGGGGTTACAATGAGCAGTTCTTC.

The V call is TRBV28, the J call TRBJ2-5; 10 bases fit TRBD1. The V segment lost 5 bases and the J segment 5 bases; nucleotides outside the gene matches: 11. Germline-derived CDR1 and CDR2 are MDHEN and SYDVKM. There are 16 residues in the CDR3. The CDR3, as DNA: TGTGCCAGCAGTACACCCCAGACAGGGGGCTGGGAGACCCAGTACTTC. Protein: CASSTPQTGGWETQYF.

The chain joins TRBV7-9 to TRBJ2-1, with D possibly TRBD2 on 6 matching bases. Trimming shortened V by 0 bases and J by 7 bases, and 7 bases separated the two germline ends. Germline assignment: CDR1 SEHNR and CDR2 FQNEAQ (reference sequence). The CDR3 runs to 13 residues. The CDR3 nucleotides read TGTGCCAGCAGCTTAGCGGGAGGTAATGAGCAGTTCTTC. Translation: CASSLAGGNEQFF.

The chain is built from TRBV5-4 and TRBJ1-1, with 7 nucleotides matching TRBD1. The CDR3 extends over 15 amino acids. After removal of 3 bases from V and 1 base from J, the junction contained 6 bases not matched to a gene. Germline values: CDR1 SGHNT, CDR2 YYREEE (reference sequence). The CDR3 here is CASSSRTGANTEAFF. CDR3 nucleotide sequence: TGTGCCAGCAGCTCCAGGACAGGTGCGAACACTGAAGCTTTCTTT.

The genes are TRBV5-1 and TRBJ2-1; TRBD2 might be the D (5 bases). Deletions cut 2 bases from V and 8 bases from J, with 14 bases between. This CDR3 has 14 residues. Looked up from germline, CDR1 is SGHRS and CDR2 is YFSETQ. DNA for the CDR3: TGCGCCAGCAGCTTCATGTCGAGGGTAGATGAGCAGTTCTTC. Its translation is CASSFMSRVDEQFF.

In this sample, this clone turned up once. The V and J genes are TRBV4-2 and TRBJ2-2, with D possibly TRBD1 on 5 matching bases. Germline V gene data show CDR1 as LGHNA and CDR2 as YNFKEQ. V was cut by 0 bases and J by 6 bases, with 20 bases left in between. The length of the CDR3 is 18 residues. The CDR3 loop is CASSQDTVGQGQPGELFF. Here the CDR3 DNA reads TGTGCCAGCAGCCAAGATACAGTGGGGCAGGGCCAACCCGGGGAGCTGTTTTTT.

This clone was seen a few times. This chain joins TRBV5-6 and TRBJ1-1, with 8 nucleotides matching TRBD1. Germline trimming cut 1 base from V and 3 bases from J; bases unmatched to any gene: 8. CDR3 size: 16 residues. Germline V gives CDR1 SGHDT, CDR2 YYEEEE. The DNA for the CDR3 is TGTGCCAGCAGCTTGTATCAGGGGGCAGGATACACTGAAGCTTTCTTT. Amino acid sequence: CASSLYQGAGYTEAFF.

The chain has TRBV6-5 and TRBJ2-1, with a possible D match to TRBD1 (5 bases). Germline assignment: CDR1 MNHEY and CDR2 SVGAGI. The V gene lost 7 bases and the J gene lost 8 bases, with 21 bases spanning the gap. The CDR3 length is 15 residues. DNA of the CDR3: TGTGCCAGCACCCCCGGGCAGGGTATTTCGGATGAGCAGTTCTTC. This sequence encodes CASTPGQGISDEQFF.

This clone has a single count. Other DNA sequences in this specimen translate into the identical CDR3. The chain recombines TRBV4-3 with TRBJ1-5, with D possibly TRBD1 on 5 matching bases. CDR3 length: 14 amino acids. Trimming took off 1 base at V and 7 bases at J, with 11 bases between the two ends. Germline V lookup: CDR1 LGHNA, CDR2 YSLEER. This CDR3 reads CASSQGAGGQPQHF. Written as DNA, the CDR3 is TGCGCCAGCAGCCAAGGGGCGGGGGGACAGCCCCAGCATTTT.